The rows below give T cell receptor beta chains drawn from one sample of a study of blood T cell repertoires in COVID-19. Clones were read by immunoSEQ multiplex PCR, and TCRdb kept only the in-frame ones, dropping some. The table records under 300,000 clones, around four fifths of them present only once. The sample was peripheral blood. The source is a man in his sixties who had recovered from COVID-19. Both conserved end residues are part of each CDR3. The order of the fields is V gene, J gene, CDR3 length, CDR3 protein.

>TRBV7-8|TRBJ2-3|16
CASSPTGFTSTDTQYF
>TRBV28|TRBJ2-5|13
CACRTGTEETQYF
>TRBV7-9|TRBJ2-1|15
CASSLDRDSYNEQFF
>TRBV24-1|TRBJ2-5|14
CATSDPTGSETQYF
>TRBV10-1|TRBJ1-5|15
CASSESNRAGQPQHF
>TRBV2|TRBJ2-5|13
CASSQGQQETQYF
>TRBV2|TRBJ1-4|16
CASSDPTRSTNEKLFF
>TRBV5-1|TRBJ2-3|16
CASSYSPGGSGETQYF
>TRBV25-1|TRBJ1-6|13
CASSESVASPLHF
>TRBV18|TRBJ2-5|14
CASSNDRIQETQYF
>TRBV5-1|TRBJ2-7|14
CASSPRTSGYEQYF
>TRBV29-1|TRBJ2-1|19
CSVKQRTSGGDSSYNEQFF
>TRBV5-1|TRBJ2-2|16
CASRLRTGMDTGELFF
>TRBV2|TRBJ1-2|15
CASSESGQGGYGYTF
>TRBV3-1/TRBV3-2|TRBJ2-7|16
CASSQYPSGGVHEQYF
>TRBV7-8|TRBJ1-4|18
CASSSRGTGGATNEKLFF
>TRBV29-1|TRBJ2-1|14
CSVEPRFSYNEQFF
>TRBV28|TRBJ2-7|14
CASKTWAGSYEQYF
>TRBV10-3|TRBJ1-1|14
CAIRQDSMNTEAFF
>TRBV12-3/TRBV12-4|TRBJ1-5|11
CASSFSQPQHF
>TRBV7-5|TRBJ2-1|20
CVRSKRPGLAGGSSYNEQFF
>TRBV7-8|TRBJ1-5|16
CASSAPPGTNNQPQHF
>TRBV3-1/TRBV3-2|TRBJ1-6|16
CASRTGLRSYNSPLHF
>TRBV14|TRBJ2-7|14
CASSQGGLLNEQYF
>TRBV24-1|TRBJ1-5|16
CATSDWTGNSNQPQHF
>TRBV3-1/TRBV3-2|TRBJ1-2|12
CASSPGDYGYTF
>TRBV7-9|TRBJ1-6|15
CASSKTQGRESPLHF
>TRBV27|TRBJ2-1|14
CASSLWSSNNEQFF
>TRBV6-5|TRBJ1-6|13
CASLGQTNSPLHF
>TRBV7-9|TRBJ1-2|17
CASSFSGEPGANYGYTF
>TRBV30|TRBJ2-2|15
CAWSYGRASVGELFF
>TRBV30|TRBJ2-6|15
CAWSVALSGANVLTF
>TRBV18|TRBJ1-1|16
CASSPKQGGGNTEAFF
>TRBV5-1|TRBJ2-7|15
CASSSTGTGNYEQYF